A selection of T cell receptor beta chains follows, all from one sample in a study of Ad26.COV2.S vaccination and SARS-CoV-2 variants. Measured with immunoSEQ multiplex PCR; TCRdb has only the in-frame clones, and not every one. Of some 500,000 clones in the sample, roughly nine tenths were seen once. The specimen was peripheral blood, collected in a trial of Ad26.COV2.S vaccine versus placebo. These receptors were obtained from a person between 18 and 60 years old who received the Ad26.COV2.S COVID-19 vaccine or a placebo. Both conserved end residues are part of each CDR3.

V,CDR3
TRBV6-5,CASTQNRVGYTF
TRBV18,CASSEGDNEQFF
TRBV6-2/TRBV6-3,CASSIRLAGPYNEQFF
TRBV19,CASSETIFTDTQYF
TRBV5-1,CASSTGQLNSPLHF
TRBV7-9,CASSLAGGPSRGYNEQFF
TRBV6-2/TRBV6-3,CASSYGTGGYTF
TRBV5-4,CASSPGNRGGHEKLFF
TRBV28,CASSSLGSSNQPQHF
TRBV7-3,CASSLGRGTGELFF
TRBV6-5,CASSYSPRDGYTF
TRBV20-1,CSASDEGTGTEAFF
TRBV5-5,CASSLVQVVKALRGYTF
TRBV7-9,CASSSGPFQTNEKLFF
TRBV5-6,CASSLGQGFLSYTQYF
TRBV5-1,CASSFGSSGANVLTF
TRBV19,CASHRVGSEKLFF
TRBV7-3,CASSGYRATYNEQFF